This record looks at one T cell receptor beta chain sequence and its context. An amount of RNA that ranged from 0.5 to 1 ug was reverse transcribed with random hexamers. Multiplex PCR with immunoSEQ amplified the TCR beta CDR3 across 54 Vbeta and 13 Jbeta. TCRdb re-called the immunoSEQ multiplex PCR reads through MiXCR, storing one row per CDR3 protein. The sample has about 140,000 distinct CDR3 sequences; roughly 94% are singletons. The sample comes from a study of CD8 T cells in Susac syndrome. Sequencing input: CD8+ T cells from PBMCs. The TCR originated in a human donor with Susac syndrome.

CDR3: CASNNRELPYEQYF. The CDR3, as DNA: TGTGCCAGCAATAACAGGGAACTACCCTACGAGCAGTACTTC. The chain employs TRBV12-3 or TRBV12-4 and TRBJ2-7; tentative D call: TRBD1 (6 bases). This CDR3 is built from 14 residues. V lost 7 bases to trimming and J lost 2 bases, with 15 bases between them.